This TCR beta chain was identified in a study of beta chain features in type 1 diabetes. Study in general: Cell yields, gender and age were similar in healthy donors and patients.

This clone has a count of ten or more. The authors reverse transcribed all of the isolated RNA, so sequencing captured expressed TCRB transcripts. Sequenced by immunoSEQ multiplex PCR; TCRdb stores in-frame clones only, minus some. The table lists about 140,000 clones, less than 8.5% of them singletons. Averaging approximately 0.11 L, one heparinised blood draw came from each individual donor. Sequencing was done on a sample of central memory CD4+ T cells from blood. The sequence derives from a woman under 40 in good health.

The CDR3 here is CASSLALSGYGYTF. Written as DNA, the CDR3 is TGTGCCAGCAGCTTGGCCCTCTCAGGATATGGCTACACCTTC. This chain joins TRBV5-4 and TRBJ1-2, with D hard to call. Germline lookup yields CDR1 SGHNT and CDR2 YYREEE (reference sequence). The CDR3 consists of 14 residues. Trimming shortened V by 0 bases and J by 5 bases, and 11 bases separated the two germline ends.